This T cell receptor beta chain was captured by sequencing in a study of OX40 agonist ivuxolimab in advanced cancers. Germline V gene data show CDR1 as MNHNS and CDR2 as SASEGT. Trimming took 0 bases from V and 7 from J, leaving 4 bases between them. The CDR3 loop spans 13 amino acids. Using immunoSEQ multiplex PCR, the repertoire was profiled, and TCRdb retains in-frame clones only, with some absent. The sample has roughly 63,000 clones; roughly 86% are singletons. Sequenced material: CD4+ or CD8+ T cells sorted from blood, taken in a trial of the OX40 agonist ivuxolimab. The chain is built from TRBV6-1 and TRBJ1-6; D gene unclear. This TCR came from an adult with an advanced solid tumor such as melanoma, head and neck, liver or kidney cancer. The CDR3, as DNA: TGTGCCAGCAGTGAAGCTTGGAATTCACCCCTCCACTTT. It specifies CASSEAWNSPLHF.